This TCR beta chain comes out of a study of blood T cells in healthy people across ages. Findings and limits, study-wide: PBMCs left unsorted prevented a conclusive naive versus antigen-experienced comparison.

Worth noting for this clonotype: Its antigen is still unknown.

The CDR3 sequence is 12 residues long. V lost 6 bases and J 3 bases, leaving 9 bases between the germline ends. Primed by a sample-barcoded 5' primer and a J-beta primer mix, a second PCR proceeded for about 6 to 11 cycles. TCRdb processed the 5' RACE reads anew with MiXCR; each CDR3 protein has one entry. The sample shows about 1,600,000 distinct CDR3 sequences, 42% of them seen only once. This chain links TRBV12-3 or TRBV12-4 with TRBJ2-7; D unresolved. This TCR was recovered from a woman younger than 30 in good health. Material: blood. CDR3 coding DNA: TGTGCCAGCAGCCGGCGAATCTACGAGCAGTACTTC. The encoded protein is CASSRRIYEQYF.